The 7 T cell receptor beta chains below were found in one sample sequenced in a study of control samples from healthy donors and cancer patients. Using immunoSEQ multiplex PCR, the repertoire was profiled, and TCRdb retains in-frame clones only, with some absent. The table includes some 29,000 clones, roughly nine tenths detected once. The sequenced sample was formalin-fixed, paraffin-embedded tissue. The source of these receptors is a female donor with melanoma.

The chain employs TRBV28 and TRBJ2-7; possible D gene TRBD1, 5 bases. CDR3 length: 15 amino acids. V lost 6 bases to trimming and J lost 2 bases, with 17 bases between them. Germline CDR1 and CDR2: MDHEN and SYDVKM. CDR3 nucleotide sequence: TGTGCCAGCAGCACGTACCAGGGTTTAGCCTACGAGCAGTACTTC. Residues: CASSTYQGLAYEQYF.

V gene TRBV5-6 combines with J gene TRBJ2-2; 12 nucleotides line up with TRBD2. Trimming took 0 bases from V and 7 from J; bases not matched to a gene: 4. CDR1 and CDR2 from the germline V gene are SGHDT and YYEEEE. This CDR3 is 16 amino acids long. The CDR3 DNA reads TGTGCCAGCAGCTTGGGACTAGCGGGAGACGGCGGGGAGCTGTTTTTT. As protein: CASSLGLAGDGGELFF.

Within the sample, this clone is large. The V gene is TRBV11-2, the J gene TRBJ1-4, with D hard to call. The CDR3 has 15 residues. Per the germline V gene, CDR1 is SGHAT and CDR2 is FQNNGV. With 0 bases removed from V and 8 bases from J, the gap between germline ends came to 13 bases. In nucleotides, the CDR3 is TGTGCCAGCAGCTTAGAGGCCGGCGGAGACGAAAAACTGTTTTTT. It yields the protein CASSLEAGGDEKLFF.

The chain joins TRBV15 to TRBJ2-5; 8 bases map to TRBD1. This CDR3 is 15 amino acids long. Germline assignment: CDR1 LNHNV and CDR2 YYDKDF (reference sequence). J gave up 5 bases and V 1 base, and 6 bases lay outside the gene matches. The CDR3 is CATSRASGGWETQYF. The CDR3 DNA reads TGTGCCACCAGCAGAGCGTCAGGGGGCTGGGAGACCCAGTACTTC.

V usage is TRBV18 and J usage is TRBJ1-2, with TRBD1 matching 7 bases. V dropped 2 bases and J dropped 5; count of bases not matched to a gene: 8. Germline V gene sequence: CDR1 KGHSH, CDR2 LQKENI. This CDR3 contains 15 residues. The CDR3 nucleotides are TGTGCCAGCTCACCAAATCCGGGACAGAGATATGGCTACACCTTC. It is translated as CASSPNPGQRYGYTF.

The V call is TRBV19, the J call TRBJ2-1; the D call may be TRBD1 or TRBD2 (5 bases each). Deletions cut 7 bases from V and 1 base from J, with 14 bases between. CDR1 LNHDA and CDR2 SQIVND come from the germline V gene (reference sequence). This CDR3 has 15 residues. In DNA, the CDR3 is TGTGCCAGTACGCAGGGAGTGGGTTCCTACAATGAGCAGTTCTTC. This codes for CASTQGVGSYNEQFF.

The chain combines TRBV19 with TRBJ2-2, with D perhaps matching TRBD1 (6 bases). Germline CDR1 and CDR2: LNHDA and SQIVND (reference sequence). V was cut by 4 bases and J by 3 bases, with 15 bases left in between. The CDR3 has 16 residues. The CDR3 nucleotides are TGTGCCAGTAGTACCCCGGACAGAAGATACACCGGGGAGCTGTTTTTT. Residues: CASSTPDRRYTGELFF.